This passage covers 18 T cell receptor beta chains from one sample sequenced in a study of blood T cell repertoires in COVID-19. The repertoire was sequenced with immunoSEQ multiplex PCR; TCRdb's copy has only in-frame clones and lacks some. Here the sample spans 150,000 to 200,000 clones, roughly 90% being singletons. The sample comprised peripheral blood. Receptors were obtained from a man younger than 35 with acute or convalescent COVID-19.

As DNA, the CDR3 is TGTGCCAGCAGCCACCTCGGACAGGGATCCTACGAGCAGTACTTC. Its translation: CASSHLGQGSYEQYF. V gene TRBV5-4 combines with J gene TRBJ2-7; 8 bases are shared with TRBD1. This CDR3 has 15 amino acids. The ends lost 4 bases at V and 1 base at J; junction bases unmatched: 7. Per the germline V gene, CDR1 is SGHNT and CDR2 is YYREEE (reference sequence). The full variable domain, with the rest looked up from reference TRBV5-4 and TRBJ2-7, is ETGVTQSPTHLIKTRGQQVTLRCSSQSGHNTVSWYQQALGQGPQFIFQYYREEENGRGNFPPRFSGLQFPNYSSELNVNALELDDSALYLCASSHLGQGSYEQYFGPGTRLTVT.

This chain links TRBV6-6 with TRBJ1-5, with 8 positions matching TRBD1. The CDR3 length is 16 residues. V was pared by 0 bases and J by 7 bases, with 8 bases of the junction left unmatched. From germline, CDR1 is MNHNY and CDR2 SVGAGI (reference sequence). CDR3 sequence (DNA): TGTGCCAGCAGTTACTCAGGACAGGGACTTGGCCAGCCCCAGCATTTT. Translating it yields CASSYSGQGLGQPQHF.

This CDR3 reads CASSRGNTGNTIYF. In DNA form, the CDR3 reads TGTGCCAGCAGTCGGGGGAATACTGGAAACACCATATATTTT. This chain uses TRBV3-1 (or the pseudogene TRBV3-2) with TRBJ1-3; the D gene is possibly TRBD1 (5 bases). This CDR3 comprises 14 residues. Germline loops: CDR1 LGHDT, CDR2 YNNKEL (reference sequence). Trimming removed 6 bases from V and 2 bases from J, with 11 bases in between.

Remarks on this clone: The same CDR3 arises from other DNA sequences in this sample as well. The V call is TRBV18, the J call TRBJ1-4; no definite D call. Trimming took 6 bases from V and 1 from J, leaving 9 bases between them. This CDR3 comprises 14 residues. Germline V lookup: CDR1 KGHSH, CDR2 LQKENI. The CDR3 protein is CASSPGRTNEKLFF. CDR3 DNA sequence: TGTGCCAGCTCTCCGGGGAGAACTAATGAAAAACTGTTTTTT.

The chain uses TRBV7-9 and TRBJ2-7; TRBD2 might be the D (6 bases). Trimming cost V 3 bases and J 2 bases, with 23 bases left between them. The CDR3 has 18 residues. Germline V lookup: CDR1 SEHNR, CDR2 FQNEAQ (reference sequence). The CDR3 DNA sequence: TGTGCCAGCAGCTTTGGAGGGTCAGCTTCTACCGCTGCCTACGAGCAGTACTTC. Translation: CASSFGGSASTAAYEQYF.

The gene calls are TRBV20-1 and TRBJ2-4; 13 bases match TRBD2. Germline-derived CDR1 and CDR2 are DFQATT and SNEGSKA (reference sequence). The V and J ends lost 3 bases and 6 bases, in that order; junction bases with no gene match: 14. CDR3 size: 18 residues. The CDR3 here is CSASRHGLAGEGGNIQYF. The CDR3 bases are TGCAGTGCTAGTCGACACGGACTAGCGGGAGAAGGGGGAAACATTCAGTACTTC.

This chain uses TRBV19 with TRBJ2-1; D remains unclear. V was cut by 4 bases and J by 0 bases, with 7 bases left in between. Germline-derived CDR1 and CDR2 are LNHDA and SQIVND (reference sequence). The CDR3 totals 14 residues. The CDR3 loop is CASSSGFSYNEQFF. CDR3 coding DNA: TGTGCCAGTAGTAGCGGATTCTCCTACAATGAGCAGTTCTTC.

This clone was recorded once. The CDR3 here is CASSINAGYTEAFF. The CDR3 bases are TGTGCCAGTAGTATTAACGCAGGGTACACTGAAGCTTTCTTT. V gene TRBV19 combines with J gene TRBJ1-1, with D possibly being TRBD1 (5 bases). Trimming took 3 bases from V and 3 from J, leaving 11 bases between them. The germline V gene has CDR1 LNHDA and CDR2 SQIVND (reference sequence). This CDR3 is 14 amino acids long.

The chain has TRBV9 and TRBJ1-3; TRBD1 aligns across 8 bases. V was clipped by 2 bases and J by 0 bases; unmatched bases: 16. The CDR3 has 20 residues. Per the germline V gene, CDR1 is SGDLS and CDR2 is YYNGEE. The CDR3 protein is CASSVSSPAGGYFSGNTIYF. CDR3 sequence (DNA): TGTGCCAGCAGCGTTTCTTCCCCGGCAGGGGGCTACTTCTCTGGAAACACCATATATTTT.

The chain joins TRBV19 to TRBJ2-7; 8 nucleotides match TRBD1. The CDR3 is 13 amino acids. V dropped 6 bases and J dropped 3; count of bases not matched to a gene: 4. Germline V gene data show CDR1 as LNHDA and CDR2 as SQIVND (reference sequence). The CDR3 here is CASRKQGVYEQYF. DNA for the CDR3: TGTGCCAGTAGAAAACAGGGGGTCTACGAGCAGTACTTC. Complete variable domain (other parts from reference TRBV19 and TRBJ2-7): DGGITQSPKYLFRKEGQNVTLSCEQNLNHDAMYWYRQDPGQGLRLIYYSQIVNDFQKGDIAEGYSVSREKKESFPLTVTSAQKNPTAFYLCASRKQGVYEQYFGPGTRLTVT.

The V call is TRBV19, the J call TRBJ1-2, with a tentative D call TRBD1 (6 bases). CDR1 and CDR2 from the germline V gene are LNHDA and SQIVND (reference sequence). V was clipped by 7 bases and J by 3 bases, with 15 bases between them. CDR3 length: 14 amino acids. For the CDR3, the DNA is TGTGCCAGTACCTATACAGGGATCTACTATGGCTACACCTTC. Amino acids: CASTYTGIYYGYTF.

The chain employs TRBV29-1 and TRBJ2-1; TRBD2 aligns across 9 bases. CDR1 is SQVTM and CDR2 is ANQGSEA in the germline V gene. The junction had 18 bases not matched to a gene; V was cut back by 6 bases and J by 9 bases. The CDR3 consists of 16 residues. CDR3 nucleotides: TGCAGCGTCTCAAAAACGGCCAGCGGGAGGTTGAGTGAGCAGTTCTTC. Translated, it gives CSVSKTASGRLSEQFF.

This clone occurred once. The V call is TRBV6-5, the J call TRBJ1-1; 8 nucleotides agree with TRBD1. Germline V CDR1 and CDR2: MNHEY, SVGAGI. The V segment lost 6 bases and the J segment 6 bases; nucleotides outside the gene matches: 9. The CDR3 is 14 residues long. CDR3 nucleotides: TGTGCCAGCAGCCGCCCAGGGGGCATCTCTGAAGCTTTCTTT. Residues: CASSRPGGISEAFF.

The chain uses TRBV18 and TRBJ2-2; 7 bases match TRBD1. V gave up 4 bases and J gave up 5 bases; unmatched junction bases: 10. The CDR3 extends over 16 amino acids. CDR1 and CDR2 from the germline V gene are KGHSH and LQKENI. The DNA of the CDR3 is TGTGCCAGCTCACAGGAATACTTCAGGGGGACCGGGGAGCTGTTTTTT. This encodes CASSQEYFRGTGELFF.

V is TRBV7-9 and J is TRBJ1-1; 8 bases are shared with TRBD1. V trimming: 5 bases; J trimming: 3 bases; junction bases outside the gene matches: 8. CDR3 length: 15 residues. Germline values: CDR1 SEHNR, CDR2 FQNEAQ (reference sequence). This CDR3 is CASSARVQGDTEAFF. CDR3 nucleotides: TGTGCCAGCAGCGCGAGGGTACAGGGGGACACTGAAGCTTTCTTT.

In its sample, this clone was seen a few times. The rearrangement uses TRBV3-1 (or the pseudogene TRBV3-2) and TRBJ1-2; 7 bases are a match to TRBD1. The length of the CDR3 is 18 residues. The junction had 18 bases not matched to a gene; V was cut back by 4 bases and J by 4 bases. CDR1 LGHDT and CDR2 YNNKEL come from the germline V gene (reference sequence). The DNA of the CDR3 is TGTGCCAGCAGCCCGGGGGACAGACAGGGACAGCGCTTCTATGGCTACACCTTC. Encoded protein: CASSPGDRQGQRFYGYTF.

This sequence joins TRBV12-5 and TRBJ2-1, with D perhaps TRBD2 (6 bases). CDR3 length: 16 residues. CDR1 is LGHNT, CDR2 FRNRAP, per germline. Trimming left V 4 bases short and J 3 bases short, with 16 bases between. This CDR3 reads CASGSSREMVYNEQFF. The CDR3 coding sequence is TGTGCTAGTGGTTCCTCCCGGGAGATGGTCTACAATGAGCAGTTCTTC.

This chain links TRBV5-1 with TRBJ2-7; 8 nucleotides match TRBD1. The CDR3 spans 13 residues. Germline values: CDR1 SGHRS, CDR2 YFSETQ. V was clipped by 5 bases and J by 4 bases; unmatched bases: 5. CDR3 amino acids: CASRRDRTYEQYF. For the CDR3, the DNA is TGCGCCAGCAGACGGGACAGGACTTACGAGCAGTACTTC.